Each of the 9 T cell receptor beta chains below was sequenced from the same sample in a study of T cell responses to AZD1222 COVID-19 vaccine (dated by TCRdb to the early 2020s). The time point label for this specimen denotes: baseline before first vaccination. The library was prepared using the immunoSEQ multiplex PCR assay. Imported from immuneACCESS, the table was reduced by TCRdb to in-frame sequences with V and J called. These copies leave out some clones; in studies compared against another copy, an unresolved V gene accounts for under half, and the cause of the remainder is not known. Present in this sample are roughly 50,000 clones, nearly 90% of which were seen just once. The ten top clones hold about 3.9% of the sample. Here the sequenced sample was peripheral blood, taken on day 0 of AZD1222 vaccination. The source of these receptors is an adult in good health.

The chain joins TRBV7-8 to TRBJ1-2; 9 bases fit TRBD1. The CDR3 extends over 15 amino acids. The V gene end was trimmed by 5 bases and the J gene end by 2 bases; junction bases not matched to a gene: 6. Germline V gene sequence: CDR1 SGHVS, CDR2 FQNEAQ. The CDR3 sequence is CASSPPGTGNYGYTF. As DNA, the CDR3 is TGTGCCAGCAGCCCCCCCGGGACAGGGAACTATGGCTACACCTTC. Full variable domain (outside the CDR3, taken from reference TRBV7-8 and TRBJ1-2): GAGVSQSPRYKVAKRGQDVALRCDPISGHVSLFWYQQALGQGPEFLTYFQNEAQLDKSGLPSDRFFAERPEGSVSTLKIQRTQQEDSAVYLCASSPPGTGNYGYTFGSGTRLTVV.

DNA for the CDR3: TGTGCCAGCAGCTTAGAGGGCCCAGATACGCAGTATTTT. It is translated as CASSLEGPDTQYF. The V gene is TRBV11-2, the J gene TRBJ2-3; D unresolved. V lost 0 bases to trimming and J lost 4 bases, with 5 bases between them. Germline V gene lookup returns CDR1 SGHAT and CDR2 FQNNGV. The CDR3 consists of 13 residues.

The chain employs TRBV19 and TRBJ1-1; D is undetermined. CDR3 size: 11 residues. The germline gives CDR1 LNHDA, CDR2 SQIVND (reference sequence). V dropped 6 bases and J dropped 6 bases, with 8 bases sitting between them. The CDR3 loop reads CASSWFSEAFF. The DNA of the CDR3 is TGTGCCAGTAGCTGGTTCTCTGAAGCTTTCTTT.

CDR3 protein: CASSPLSEQFF. The CDR3 DNA follows: TGTGCCAGCAGCCCCCTCTCTGAGCAGTTCTTC. This rearrangement joins TRBV12-3 or TRBV12-4 to TRBJ2-1; no firm D call. This CDR3 region has 11 residues. Trimming removed 6 bases from V and 9 bases from J, with 9 bases in between.

The rearrangement uses TRBV25-1 and TRBJ1-2; TRBD1 is a possible D gene (5 bases). CDR1 is MGHDK and CDR2 is SYGVNS in the germline V gene. Trimming shortened V by 2 bases and J by 0 bases, and 7 bases separated the two germline ends. CDR3 length: 14 residues. Written as DNA, the CDR3 is TGTGCCAGCAGTGAAGGGGGTCCTAACTATGGCTACACCTTC. It is translated as CASSEGGPNYGYTF.

The CDR3 bases are TGTGCCATCTCGGACAGGGTGACTGAAGCTTTCTTT. Residues: CAISDRVTEAFF. The genes are TRBV10-3 and TRBJ1-1; 8 bases map to TRBD1. The V segment lost 8 bases and the J segment 5 bases; nucleotides outside the gene matches: 4. CDR3 length equals 12 residues. Germline V gene sequence: CDR1 ENHRY, CDR2 SYGVKD.

The table lists this clone with a count of one. The chain joins TRBV24-1 to TRBJ2-1, with D possibly TRBD1 on 6 matching bases. V shed 9 bases and J shed 3 bases, with 17 bases lying between them. This CDR3 spans 15 amino acids. CDR1 is KGHDR, CDR2 SFDVKD, per germline. The DNA for the CDR3 is TGTGCCACCTCAATCCGGGACAATAACTACAATGAGCAGTTCTTC. It codes for CATSIRDNNYNEQFF.

The chain carries TRBV24-1 and TRBJ1-4; no firm D call. Germline CDR1 is KGHDR and CDR2 is SFDVKD. V dropped 10 bases and J dropped 3 bases, with 14 bases sitting between them. This CDR3 is 14 amino acids long. The CDR3 loop reads CATSKGPANEKLFF. For the CDR3, the DNA is TGTGCCACGAGCAAGGGTCCCGCTAATGAAAAACTGTTTTTT.

V and J are TRBV20-1 and TRBJ2-1; no reliable D call. This CDR3 region has 10 residues. The V gene's germline CDR1 is DFQATT and CDR2 SNEGSKA (reference sequence). V lost 3 bases and J lost 7, with 4 bases in between. CDR3: CSARENEQFF. CDR3 DNA sequence: TGCAGTGCTAGGGAAAATGAGCAGTTCTTC.